This T cell receptor beta chain was captured in a study of human T cells and chemical hapten exposure (dated by TCRdb to the early 2020s). For context, the study as a whole: For sensitization, 2% DPC in acetone was applied to a 2 cm by 2 cm area of upper inner arm skin. Weekly therapeutic DPC doses were additionally applied to the scalp of patients throughout the approximately 25-week study period. Patch testing on the upper back used Finn chambers containing 0.01% DPC, with scoring done after 6 days according to International Contact Dermatitis Research Group standards. The mostly female patient cohort included alopecia areata with under or over 50% scalp involvement, alopecia totalis and alopecia universalis. The libraries were sequenced as a pool, and the TCR yield per sample differed mostly because of small variations in library volumes within the pool. In alopecia patients, the study followed how the peripheral blood TCR repertoire changed in vivo over primary and secondary sensitization to diphenylcyclopropenone (DPC), a hapten. Blood samples were taken from patients before sensitization (week 0) and then at 2, 6 and about 24 weeks after DPC sensitization. Around 30 alopecia patients provided blood for TCR sequencing at one to four time points (pre-sensitization, 2, 6 and 24 weeks). Overall study outcomes, separate from this receptor: All patients had alopecia, a presumed autoimmune disease, so their immune response might differ from that of healthy individuals. Repeated subsampling changed both the strength of the expansion versus patch-test correlation and the threshold at which the correlation became significant. Patch test score correlated positively with the number of PT1 expanded TCRs, reaching significance at thresholds 8, 16 and 32 but not at 4. Compared with pre-sensitization or healthy control sets, expanded TCRs formed significantly more large CDR3 similarity clusters, which is consistent with antigen-driven responses. DPC sensitization did not change how many TCRs were above 1 in 1000 frequency, and no evidence was found of alterations in global repertoire structure.

The time point label for this specimen denotes: pre-sensitization, week 0. In the paper's terms, the treatment or condition label means: therapeutic diphenylcyclopropenone sensitization with weekly scalp DPC. At every patch-test visit, the blood draw took place before the patch test was put on. To be eligible, patients had to be aged 18 to 70, diagnosed with alopecia and judged suitable for DPC therapy, while pregnant patients were excluded. Unfractionated whole blood was collected in Tempus Blood RNA tubes, and total RNA was extracted from that blood. This clonotype was detected a few times. Its antigen remains unidentified. One base away there is no much larger clone; base qualities are not given. Measured from the cysteine to the phenylalanine, the CDR3 is 14 residues long. Only the CDR3 portion is preserved as DNA: 42 bases, with reading frame beginning at the first base. The junction carries 11 bases between V and J, which are trimmed by 4 bases and 4 bases respectively. As encoded in the germline V gene (reference sequence), CDR1 is LNHNV while CDR2 is YYDKDF.

The library was made by RACE. Sequencing used a NextSeq 500. Library preparation attached unique molecular identifiers to individual cDNA molecules for quantitative, reproducible TCR counting. Both TCR alpha and TCR beta chains were sequenced from each blood RNA sample. Processing in the source paper ran as follows. The median number of TCRs per sample was around 100,000, ranging from about 20,000 to 750,000. The Decombinator software suite was used to annotate V, J and CDR3 in the TCR reads. Every sample was subsampled to the same number of TCRs (28,000) for the PS versus PT1 abundance plots. TCRs were defined as expanded if absent before sensitization and observed at least eight times at the 2-week time point. TCRdb passed the public sequencing reads through fastp at Q25 and MiXCR, retaining productive beta sequences. Identical CDR3 proteins give one entry, which carries the most common genes and DNA. TCRdb's processing, not the authors' own work, is the source of the V and J calls. The sample records around 260,000 distinct CDR3 sequences, approximately 8.4% of which are singletons. Approximately 2.2% of the sample belongs to the ten largest clones.

Sample: whole blood, taken in connection with sensitization to the hapten diphenylcyclopropenone (DPC). The V and J segments used are TRBV15 and TRBJ1-3; no D gene call is confident. The origin of this receptor is a woman aged 40-49 years with alopecia areata. Some clones in this sample may be carry-over from other donors' samples. CDR3 reads: CATSIGGGGNTIYF. The sequenced DNA: TGTGCCACCAGCATCGGTGGAGGGGGAAACACCATATATTTT.